The clone carrying this TCR beta chain was counted a few times. What it binds is not known. The record originates from a study of cytomegalovirus exposure and HLA in healthy donors. Overall study context: From donors who were HLA-typed, an early data release held 65 million to 85 million unique TCRs. Broader study findings: In a later analysis, compared with equally common non-associated chains, HLA-associated beta chains were more expanded. The authors enumerated around 150 TCR beta chains as linked to cytomegalovirus. A missense variant in DCLRE1C was later tied to TCR beta V- and J-gene trimming.

CDR3 size: 12 residues. Germline CDR1 reads GTSNPN; CDR2 reads SVGIG (reference sequence). V lost 2 bases and J lost 4, with 8 bases in between. The PCR used 60 Vbeta and 13 Jbeta primers. TCRdb keeps only in-frame clones here, not all; method: immunoSEQ multiplex PCR. The repertoire includes roughly 77,000 clones, roughly a tenth of them detected once, and approximately 24% sits in the top ten. This clonotype was sampled from a man aged 55 to 70 in good health and CMV-seropositive. The gene calls are TRBV30 and TRBJ1-1; D gene ambiguous. The sequenced material came from PBMCs. This CDR3 reads CAWSPFPTEAFF. CDR3 bases: TGTGCCTGGAGTCCCTTTCCCACTGAAGCTTTCTTT.